The 23 T cell receptor beta chains given below trace back to one sample, sequenced in a study of blood T cell repertoires in COVID-19. TCRdb's table, derived via immunoSEQ multiplex PCR, lists solely in-frame clones and lacks some. Of about 120,000 clones in the sample, about four fifths were seen once. The sample was peripheral blood. All receptors derive from a human donor in a cohort sampled during active COVID-19.

This clone was seen only a few times. The chain combines TRBV7-2 with TRBJ1-2; maybe TRBD1 (6 bases). V was trimmed by 8 bases and J by 7 bases, leaving 20 bases between them. Per germline, CDR1 SGHTA and CDR2 FQGNSA. The CDR3 is 14 amino acids. CDR3 residues: CASHTGGPFSGYTF. As DNA, the CDR3 is TGTGCCAGCCACACCGGGGGGCCGTTTTCTGGCTACACCTTC.

This clone has a handful of counts. The chain uses TRBV7-2 and TRBJ2-7; 8 bases map to TRBD2. Germline loops: CDR1 SGHTA, CDR2 FQGNSA. The CDR3 spans 16 residues. V lost 5 bases, J lost 0 bases, and 9 bases stayed unmatched. Here the CDR3 DNA reads TGTGCCAGCAGCCAAACGAGCGGGAGTAGCTCCTACGAGCAGTACTTC. Its protein is CASSQTSGSSSYEQYF.

This clone was seen more than once but under ten times. The CDR3 here is CASSYLVLGRNTEAFF. The DNA for the CDR3 is TGTGCCAGCAGTTACCTAGTATTGGGGAGGAACACTGAAGCTTTCTTT. The chain combines TRBV6-5 with TRBJ1-1; D unclear. The V end was cut by 2 bases, the J end by 1 base, with 14 bases between. The germline CDR1 and CDR2 sequences are MNHEY and SVGAGI. The CDR3 is made up of 16 amino acids.

The J gene is TRBJ2-6, the V gene TRBV19, with 7 bases lining up with TRBD1. J lost 1 base, V lost 2 bases, and 5 bases had no gene match. The CDR3 is made up of 17 amino acids. The germline gives CDR1 LNHDA, CDR2 SQIVND (reference sequence). The CDR3 protein is CASSISQGVSGANVLTF. In DNA, the CDR3 is TGTGCCAGTAGTATAAGTCAGGGGGTGTCTGGGGCCAACGTCCTGACTTTC.

The J gene is TRBJ1-1, the V gene TRBV5-5, with D tentatively TRBD1 (6 bases). Germline V gene lookup returns CDR1 SGHKS and CDR2 YYEKEE (reference sequence). This CDR3 has 13 amino acids. Trimming stripped 0 bases from V and 11 bases from J, with 14 bases between. The CDR3 reads CASSLEGHRAAFF. The CDR3 bases are TGTGCCAGCAGCTTGGAGGGTCACAGGGCCGCTTTCTTT.

V and J are TRBV7-2 and TRBJ1-5; a weak D match, TRBD1 (5 bases). The CDR3 loop spans 15 amino acids. With 1 base removed from V and 4 bases from J, the gap between germline ends came to 11 bases. CDR1 and CDR2 (germline): SGHTA, FQGNSA. CDR3 loop: CASSLVQGNNQPQHF. The CDR3 coding sequence is TGTGCCAGCAGCTTAGTTCAGGGAAATAATCAGCCCCAGCATTTT.

The chain is built from TRBV27 and TRBJ2-2; 8 positions match TRBD1. The CDR3 runs to 17 residues. Per the germline V gene, CDR1 is MNHEY and CDR2 is SMNVEV (reference sequence). The ends lost 6 bases at V and 6 bases at J; junction bases unmatched: 15. The CDR3 spells CASRTELGQGGPGELFF. In DNA form, the CDR3 reads TGTGCCAGCAGAACAGAGTTAGGACAGGGAGGTCCCGGGGAGCTGTTTTTT.

This clone came up once. This rearrangement joins TRBV2 to TRBJ1-4; D remains unclear. Per germline, CDR1 SNHLY and CDR2 FYNNEI. Trimming removed 8 bases from V and 0 bases from J, with 10 bases in between. This CDR3 has 14 residues. CDR3 sequence (DNA): TGTGCCAGCCACAGAGTCTCAACTAATGAAAAACTGTTTTTT. Its translation: CASHRVSTNEKLFF.

The chain links TRBV28 to TRBJ2-5; 8 bases map to TRBD2. Trimming at V came to 6 bases and at J to 2 bases, leaving 11 bases not matched to a gene. This CDR3 is built from 16 residues. The germline V gene has CDR1 MDHEN and CDR2 SYDVKM. As DNA, the CDR3 is TGTGCCAGCAGGACACCTATAGCGGGAAGGCAAGAGACCCAGTACTTC. It is translated as CASRTPIAGRQETQYF.

This clone has just one count. V usage is TRBV19 and J usage is TRBJ1-5; TRBD1 is a possible D gene (5 bases). Germline V gene sequence: CDR1 LNHDA, CDR2 SQIVND (reference sequence). The V end was cut by 4 bases, the J end by 3 bases, with 13 bases between. This CDR3 comprises 15 residues. DNA for the CDR3: TGTGCCAGTAGTAAGTCCTCAGGGTTCAATCAGCCCCAGCATTTT. This gives the protein CASSKSSGFNQPQHF.

V gene TRBV5-1 combines with J gene TRBJ2-1, with TRBD2 as a possible D gene (5 bases). This CDR3 contains 13 residues. V was clipped by 8 bases and J by 0 bases, with 9 bases between them. Germline lookup yields CDR1 SGHRS and CDR2 YFSETQ. In DNA form, the CDR3 reads TGCGCCAGTATTGGGAGCTCCTACAATGAGCAGTTCTTC. Translation gives CASIGSSYNEQFF.

The chain uses TRBV12-3 or TRBV12-4 and TRBJ2-3; D is unresolved. V lost 10 bases, J lost 2 bases, and 10 bases lay in between. CDR3 length: 12 amino acids. CDR3 nucleotides: TGTGCCACTAAAGAGGTCACAGATACGCAGTATTTT. Amino acids: CATKEVTDTQYF.

The genes are TRBV4-3 and TRBJ2-3, with a weak D call TRBD1 (5 bases). Deletions cut 0 bases from V and 3 bases from J, with 10 bases between. The CDR3 is made up of 15 amino acids. Germline V gives CDR1 LGHNA, CDR2 YSLEER. The CDR3 reads CASSQEGRETDTQYF. CDR3 nucleotides: TGCGCCAGCAGCCAAGAAGGCAGGGAAACAGATACGCAGTATTTT.

Only a few counts were recorded for this clone. J is TRBJ2-1 and V is TRBV25-1; 9 bases map to TRBD2. Per the germline V gene, CDR1 is MGHDK and CDR2 is SYGVNS. This CDR3 is built from 16 residues. With V trimmed by 1 base and J by 6 bases, 7 bases remained unmatched. CDR3 DNA: TGTGCCAGCAGTGAATTGTGGGGGACTAGCCTCAATGAGCAGTTCTTC. Protein product: CASSELWGTSLNEQFF. The full variable domain, in which reference TRBV25-1 and TRBJ2-1 provide the parts outside the CDR3, is EADIYQTPRYLVIGTGKKITLECSQTMGHDKMYWYQQDPGMELHLIHYSYGVNSTEKGDLSSESTVSRIRTEHFPLTLESARPSHTSQYLCASSELWGTSLNEQFFGPGTRLTVL.

This clone was observed a few times. The rearrangement links TRBV7-3 to TRBJ1-1; D perhaps matches TRBD1 (5 bases). Germline V lookup: CDR1 SGHTA, CDR2 FQGTGA. The CDR3 spans 13 residues. V was shortened by 1 base and J by 7 bases, with 10 bases between the two germline ends. CDR3 nucleotide sequence: TGTGCCAGCAGCTTAAGGCGGGGGATTGAAGCTTTCTTT. It is translated as CASSLRRGIEAFF.

This chain's CDR3 is CASSFGQGEQYF. Here the CDR3 DNA reads TGTGCCAGTAGTTTCGGACAGGGCGAGCAGTACTTC. V and J are TRBV19 and TRBJ2-7; 8 bases are a match to TRBD1. Unmatched junction bases numbered 3, after V lost 5 bases and J lost 6 bases. Germline V gives CDR1 LNHDA, CDR2 SQIVND (reference sequence). The CDR3 contains 12 residues. The full variable domain, with the rest looked up from reference TRBV19 and TRBJ2-7, is DGGITQSPKYLFRKEGQNVTLSCEQNLNHDAMYWYRQDPGQGLRLIYYSQIVNDFQKGDIAEGYSVSREKKESFPLTVTSAQKNPTAFYLCASSFGQGEQYFGPGTRLTVT.

The chain carries TRBV15 and TRBJ2-5; TRBD1 matches at 8 bases. Per germline, CDR1 LNHNV and CDR2 YYDKDF (reference sequence). With 3 bases clipped from V and 4 bases from J, the junction kept 7 bases outside the gene matches. This CDR3 region has 15 residues. The CDR3 DNA reads as TGTGCCACCAGCAGGAGCAGGGGGCTGGGAGAGACCCAGTACTTC. It yields the protein CATSRSRGLGETQYF.

This clone was picked up one time. CDR3 amino acids: CASSPPSGGLTYEQYF. The CDR3 DNA reads TGTGCCAGCAGCCCACCAAGCGGGGGACTAACCTACGAGCAGTACTTC. V is TRBV7-9 and J is TRBJ2-7; 8 bases agree with TRBD2. With 5 bases clipped from V and 2 bases from J, the junction kept 11 bases outside the gene matches. The germline gives CDR1 SEHNR, CDR2 FQNEAQ (reference sequence). The CDR3 is 16 residues long.

This rearrangement joins TRBV7-6 to TRBJ2-1; TRBD2 aligns across 12 bases. From germline, CDR1 is SGHVS and CDR2 FNYEAQ. V trimming: 5 bases; J trimming: 4 bases; junction bases outside the gene matches: 3. There are 15 residues in the CDR3. Here the CDR3 reads CASSRLAGVYNEQFF. The DNA for the CDR3 is TGTGCCAGCAGCCGACTAGCGGGAGTATACAATGAGCAGTTCTTC.

This clone appeared a few times. The chain combines TRBV5-6 with TRBJ1-5, with unresolved D. The CDR3 totals 14 residues. Germline V gives CDR1 SGHDT, CDR2 YYEEEE. Trimming left V 2 bases short and J 9 bases short, with 15 bases between. CDR3 protein: CASSLSVGSGPQHF. DNA of the CDR3: TGTGCCAGCAGCTTATCCGTGGGTAGCGGGCCCCAGCATTTT. The whole variable domain, filled in from reference TRBV5-6 and TRBJ1-5, reads DAGVTQSPTHLIKTRGQQVTLRCSPKSGHDTVSWYQQALGQGPQFIFQYYEEEERQRGNFPDRFSGHQFPNYSSELNVNALLLGDSALYLCASSLSVGSGPQHFGDGTRLSIL.

This clone was counted a few times. The rearrangement joins TRBV9 to TRBJ2-3; TRBD1 agrees at 7 bases. V dropped 2 bases and J dropped 4; count of bases not matched to a gene: 7. Germline assignment: CDR1 SGDLS and CDR2 YYNGEE. The CDR3 spans 15 residues. Here the CDR3 DNA reads TGTGCCAGCAGCGTGACAGGGATCGGCCCAGATACGCAGTATTTT. Translated: CASSVTGIGPDTQYF.

The chain recombines TRBV7-6 with TRBJ2-2, with D possibly TRBD2 on 6 matching bases. This CDR3 comprises 17 residues. In germline, CDR1 is SGHVS, CDR2 FNYEAQ. Deletions cut 0 bases from V and 3 bases from J, with 14 bases between. The CDR3 DNA reads TGTGCCAGCAGCTTAGCTGGCAGGGAGGCGTACACCGGGGAGCTGTTTTTT. This translates into CASSLAGREAYTGELFF.

V and J are TRBV27 and TRBJ1-6, with D possibly being TRBD1 (6 bases). The CDR3 length is 14 residues. Per germline, CDR1 MNHEY and CDR2 SMNVEV (reference sequence). Between the trimmed V and J ends, which lost 3 bases and 9 bases, there was a span of 12 bases. As DNA, the CDR3 is TGTGCCAGCAGTTTTAGGGGGGGCGGTTCACCCCTCCACTTT. Its translation is CASSFRGGGSPLHF.